The 11 T cell receptor beta chains reported below all come from one sample, sequenced in a study of T cell repertoires in cytomegalovirus infection. TCRdb re-called the reads with MiXCR, one entry per CDR3 protein. The sample comprises about 140,000 distinct CDR3 sequences, roughly 6.5% of which are singletons, and under 20% rests with the top ten. The sequenced material came from PBMCs. The origin of the receptors is a human donor in good health (CMV status not recorded). Some clones in this sample may be carry-over from other donors' samples.

Comments on this clonotype: A read error may be the cause here, since a much bigger clone is one base away. The chain couples TRBV14 to TRBJ1-1; no firm D call. The CDR3 totals 12 residues. Per germline, CDR1 SGHDN and CDR2 FVKESK. The CDR3 reads CASNQDREEAFF. CDR3 nucleotide sequence: TGTGCCAGCAACCAAGATCGTGAAGAAGCTTTCTTT.

This clonotype was seen ten or more times. The chain uses TRBV7-9 and TRBJ1-1, with D perhaps matching TRBD1 (6 bases). V lost 5 bases to trimming and J lost 0 bases, with 22 bases between them. This CDR3 has 18 residues. Germline CDR1 is SEHNR and CDR2 is FQNEAQ (reference sequence). CDR3 sequence reads: CASSPILGLGQMNTEAFF. The CDR3 DNA reads TGTGCCAGCAGCCCTATTTTAGGCCTCGGACAGATGAACACTGAAGCTTTCTTT.

This clonotype came up many times. The V call is TRBV2, the J call TRBJ2-1; 8 nucleotides line up with TRBD1. This CDR3 has 14 residues. Looked up from germline, CDR1 is SNHLY and CDR2 is FYNNEI. With V trimmed by 11 bases and J by 1 base, 7 bases remained unmatched. The CDR3 loop is CAVPRTGSYNEQFF. CDR3 DNA: TGTGCCGTTCCCCGGACAGGGTCCTACAATGAGCAGTTCTTC.

This clonotype was counted many times. The V call is TRBV6-2 or TRBV6-3, the J call TRBJ2-1, with 10 bases fitting TRBD1. Germline V CDR1 and CDR2: MNHEY, SVGEGT. This CDR3 region has 17 residues. Unmatched junction bases numbered 7, after V lost 3 bases and J lost 2 bases. This CDR3 reads CASSYRLDRGPYNEQFF. CDR3 nucleotide sequence: TGTGCCAGCAGTTATCGTCTCGACAGGGGGCCCTACAATGAGCAGTTCTTC.

This clonotype occurred many times. This chain uses TRBV12-3 or TRBV12-4 with TRBJ1-2; D is ambiguous. This CDR3 is 13 amino acids long. Trimming removed 3 bases at V and 2 bases at J, with 7 bases between. The CDR3 bases are TGTGCCAGCAGTTTCGGACCAAACTATGGCTACACCTTC. As protein: CASSFGPNYGYTF.

The CDR3 sequence is CASSLDRANSPLHF. For the CDR3, the DNA is TGTGCCAGCAGCTTAGACAGGGCCAATTCACCCCTCCACTTT. The genes are TRBV7-2 and TRBJ1-6; D is possibly TRBD1 (6 bases). The V and J ends lost 1 base and 7 bases respectively, with 8 bases between them. The CDR3 is 14 residues long. Germline lookup yields CDR1 SGHTA and CDR2 FQGNSA.

The chain employs TRBV20-1 and TRBJ2-1; perhaps TRBD2 as D (6 bases). The CDR3 sequence is 14 residues long. Trimming removed 6 bases from V and 3 bases from J, with 15 bases in between. Germline V gives CDR1 DFQATT, CDR2 SNEGSKA (reference sequence). CDR3 region: CSASRGLHYNEQFF. The CDR3 DNA follows: TGCAGTGCCTCTCGGGGACTCCACTACAATGAGCAGTTCTTC.

The chain is built from TRBV2 and TRBJ1-1; D call uncertain. Trimming took 7 bases from V and 3 from J, leaving 27 bases between them. CDR1 and CDR2 from the germline V gene are SNHLY and FYNNEI. This CDR3 contains 18 residues. The CDR3 loop is CASIRLAPGQSLDTEAFF. The CDR3 nucleotides are TGTGCCAGCATCCGACTAGCCCCCGGCCAGTCCTTAGACACTGAAGCTTTCTTT.

The J gene is TRBJ2-1, the V gene TRBV19; D is unclear. This CDR3 region has 16 residues. Trimming left V 7 bases short and J 3 bases short, with 19 bases between. Germline V gene data show CDR1 as LNHDA and CDR2 as SQIVND (reference sequence). The DNA for the CDR3 is TGTGCCAGTACCCTCAAAATAGGCCATGGCTACAATGAGCAGTTCTTC. Translating gives CASTLKIGHGYNEQFF. Full variable domain (missing parts from reference TRBV19 and TRBJ2-1): DGGITQSPKYLFRKEGQNVTLSCEQNLNHDAMYWYRQDPGQGLRLIYYSQIVNDFQKGDIAEGYSVSREKKESFPLTVTSAQKNPTAFYLCASTLKIGHGYNEQFFGPGTRLTVL.

Many counts were recorded for this clonotype. The chain is built from TRBV7-2 and TRBJ1-1; D remains unclear. This CDR3 comprises 14 residues. Germline V gives CDR1 SGHTA, CDR2 FQGNSA. With 5 bases removed from V and 0 bases from J, the gap between germline ends came to 10 bases. The CDR3 region is CASSPVAMNTEAFF. The CDR3 DNA is TGTGCCAGCAGCCCAGTGGCTATGAACACTGAAGCTTTCTTT.

The chain couples TRBV7-9 to TRBJ2-5; D might be TRBD1 (6 bases). Germline-derived CDR1 and CDR2 are SEHNR and FQNEAQ (reference sequence). The CDR3 runs to 14 residues. V gave up 4 bases and J gave up 1 base, with 10 bases separating them. CDR3 loop: CASSSLTGQETQYF. As DNA, the CDR3 is TGTGCCAGCAGCTCGTTGACAGGCCAAGAGACCCAGTACTTC.